Sequencing of this TCR beta chain was carried out in a study of blood T cell repertoires in COVID-19. Study-level information: Researchers got acute and convalescent COVID-19 samples from the United States, Italy and Spain. Nucleic acid was either cDNA or gDNA, and it came from T cells, B-cell-depleted T cells, or PBMCs.

Original processing notes: Estimation of nucleated cell counts was performed using reference gene primer amplification. Measured with immunoSEQ multiplex PCR; TCRdb has only the in-frame clones, and not every one. V and J calls plus clone size are reproduced from that table; the DNA served to infer D and trimming. The table shows 300,000 to 400,000 clones, with approximately 87% occurring only once. Seattle's enrolled individuals joined amid active infection and were then monitored longitudinally. This clone appeared once. Germline V gene data show CDR1 as LGHDT and CDR2 as YNNKEL (reference sequence). V was trimmed by 1 base and J by 5 bases, leaving 8 bases between them. The CDR3 has 14 amino acids.

V and J are TRBV3-1 (or the pseudogene TRBV3-2) and TRBJ1-4; D is unresolved. The clonotype was recovered from a woman aged 25 to 39 with COVID-19, enrolled during active disease. Sequencing was done on a sample of peripheral blood. DNA of the CDR3: TGTGCCAGCAGCCAAGGTACAAGAAATGAAAAACTGTTTTTT. The encoded protein is CASSQGTRNEKLFF.